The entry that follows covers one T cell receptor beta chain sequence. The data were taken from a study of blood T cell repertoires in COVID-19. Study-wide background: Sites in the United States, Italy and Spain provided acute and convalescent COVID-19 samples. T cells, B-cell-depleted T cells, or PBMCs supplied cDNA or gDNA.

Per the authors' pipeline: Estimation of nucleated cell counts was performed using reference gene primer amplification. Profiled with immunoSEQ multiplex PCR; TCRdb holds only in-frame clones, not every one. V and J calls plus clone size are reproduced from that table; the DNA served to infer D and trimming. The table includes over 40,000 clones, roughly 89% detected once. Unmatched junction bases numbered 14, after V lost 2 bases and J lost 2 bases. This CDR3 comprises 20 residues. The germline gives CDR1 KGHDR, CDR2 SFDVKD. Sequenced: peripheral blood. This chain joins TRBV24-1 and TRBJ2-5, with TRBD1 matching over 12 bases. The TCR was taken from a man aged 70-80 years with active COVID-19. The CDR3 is CATSDSPGQGARTIQETQYF. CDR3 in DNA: TGTGCCACCAGTGATTCACCGGGACAGGGGGCCCGGACGATACAAGAGACCCAGTACTTC.